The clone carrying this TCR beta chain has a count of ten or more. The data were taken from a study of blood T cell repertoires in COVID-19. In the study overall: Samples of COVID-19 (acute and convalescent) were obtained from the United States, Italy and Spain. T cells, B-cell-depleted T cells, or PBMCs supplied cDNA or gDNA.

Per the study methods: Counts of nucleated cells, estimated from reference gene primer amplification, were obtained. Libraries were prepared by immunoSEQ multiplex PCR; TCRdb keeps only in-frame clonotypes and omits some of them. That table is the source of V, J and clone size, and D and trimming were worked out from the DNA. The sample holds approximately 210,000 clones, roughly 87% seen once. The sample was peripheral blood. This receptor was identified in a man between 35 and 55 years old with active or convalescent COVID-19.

Here the CDR3 reads CASSLDSGLTDTQYF. CDR3 sequence (DNA): TGTGCCAGCAGCCTTGATAGCGGACTCACAGATACGCAGTATTTT. This chain joins TRBV5-4 and TRBJ2-3, with TRBD2 as a possible D gene (6 bases). Trimming took 4 bases from V and 2 from J, leaving 14 bases between them. Germline V gene data show CDR1 as SGHNT and CDR2 as YYREEE (reference sequence). The CDR3 has 15 residues.